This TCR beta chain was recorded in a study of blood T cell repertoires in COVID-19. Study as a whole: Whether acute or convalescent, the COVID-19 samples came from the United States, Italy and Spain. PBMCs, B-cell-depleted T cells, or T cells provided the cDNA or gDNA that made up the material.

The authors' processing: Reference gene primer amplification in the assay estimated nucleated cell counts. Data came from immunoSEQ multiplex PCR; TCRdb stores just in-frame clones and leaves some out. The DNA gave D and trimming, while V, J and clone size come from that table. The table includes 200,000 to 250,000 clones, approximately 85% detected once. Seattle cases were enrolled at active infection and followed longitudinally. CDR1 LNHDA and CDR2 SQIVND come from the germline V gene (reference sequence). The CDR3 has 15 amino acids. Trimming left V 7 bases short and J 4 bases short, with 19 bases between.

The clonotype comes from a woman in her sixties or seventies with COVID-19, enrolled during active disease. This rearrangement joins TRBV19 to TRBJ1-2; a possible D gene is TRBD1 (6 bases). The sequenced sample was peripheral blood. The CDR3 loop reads CASISPGHGAYGYTF. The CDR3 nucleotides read TGTGCCAGTATTTCTCCGGGACATGGAGCCTATGGCTACACCTTC.